These 13 T cell receptor beta chains originate from one sample sequenced in a study of T cells in Graves' hyperthyroidism and ophthalmopathy. It was RNA transcripts that yielded the amplified TCR beta CDR3 regions. The primer set for the first-round RT-PCR of the TCR CDR3 was HTBI. One entry per CDR3 protein results from TCRdb running MiXCR on the multiplex PCR reads. Of around 430,000 distinct CDR3 sequences listed, under 15% are singletons. Input material: blood. The receptor source for this set is a woman younger than 45 with Graves' hyperthyroidism.

This clonotype has ten or more counts. The chain links TRBV9 to TRBJ1-1; a weak D match, TRBD1 (6 bases). V was pared by 1 base and J by 4 bases, with 11 bases between. The CDR3 spans 14 residues. Germline CDR1 is SGDLS and CDR2 is YYNGEE. CDR3 DNA sequence: TGTGCCAGCAGCGTAACAGGGCCGAGCACTGAAGCTTTCTTT. It translates to CASSVTGPSTEAFF.

The gene calls are TRBV4-1 and TRBJ2-3; D is possibly TRBD2 (6 bases). Trimming took off 0 bases at V and 2 bases at J, with 15 bases between the two ends. CDR3 length: 17 amino acids. CDR1 MGHRA and CDR2 YSYEKL come from the germline V gene. The CDR3 protein is CASSQEDGGSITDTQYF. The CDR3 DNA reads as TGCGCCAGCAGCCAAGAAGATGGGGGGTCGATCACAGATACGCAGTATTTT.

This clonotype was detected many times. The chain employs TRBV12-3 or TRBV12-4 and TRBJ2-1; TRBD2 aligns across 15 bases. V was pared by 1 base and J by 8 bases, with 9 bases of the junction left unmatched. The CDR3 has 18 amino acids. CDR3 loop: CASSLGGLAGGLVYEQFF. DNA of the CDR3: TGTGCCAGCAGTTTAGGAGGACTAGCGGGAGGGCTCGTCTATGAGCAGTTCTTC.

This clonotype was seen ten or more times. This chain links TRBV3-1 with TRBJ2-2; D gene ambiguous. From germline, CDR1 is LGHDT and CDR2 YNNKEL (reference sequence). Trimming shortened V by 4 bases and J by 7 bases, and 13 bases separated the two germline ends. The CDR3 is made up of 14 amino acids. CDR3 protein: CASSPFVAIGELFF. For the CDR3, the DNA is TGTGCCAGCAGCCCTTTTGTGGCGATCGGGGAGCTGTTTTTT.

Only a few counts were recorded for this clonotype. This chain connects TRBV20-1 to TRBJ2-7; 12 bases align to TRBD1. Germline V CDR1 and CDR2: DFQATT, SNEGSKA (reference sequence). J gave up 5 bases and V 7 bases, and 6 bases lay outside the gene matches. The CDR3 totals 13 residues. The CDR3 coding sequence is TGCAGTGGGGCCGGGACAGGGGGCGACGAGCAGTACTTC. This gives the protein CSGAGTGGDEQYF.

This clonotype was counted many times. V gene TRBV20-1 combines with J gene TRBJ1-1; no clear D gene. Trimming took 6 bases from V and 8 from J, leaving 19 bases between them. CDR3 length equals 13 residues. Germline-derived CDR1 and CDR2 are DFQATT and SNEGSKA (reference sequence). The CDR3 DNA sequence: TGCAGTGCCCCCAAGAGGAATTTCCTAGAAGCTTTCTTT. Translation gives CSAPKRNFLEAFF.

This clonotype was detected many times. The V gene is TRBV24-1, the J gene TRBJ2-1; 12 nucleotides align to TRBD2. J lost 9 bases, V lost 4 bases, and 6 bases had no gene match. Per germline, CDR1 KGHDR and CDR2 SFDVKD. The CDR3 is made up of 15 amino acids. DNA for the CDR3: TGTGCCACCAGTGACATGACTAGCGGGAGATTTGAGCAGTTCTTC. This gives the protein CATSDMTSGRFEQFF.

V and J are TRBV10-1 and TRBJ2-4; maybe TRBD1 (5 bases). Trimming took 3 bases from V and 9 from J, leaving 15 bases between them. The CDR3 contains 14 residues. CDR1 and CDR2 (germline): WNHNN, SYGVQD (reference sequence). CDR3 coding DNA: TGCGCCAGCAGTGAAGGGGCAGGGCCAGGCATTCAGTACTTC. Its protein is CASSEGAGPGIQYF.

This clonotype came up a few times. The genes are TRBV5-6 and TRBJ2-2; D gene uncertain. Trimming left V 0 bases short and J 2 bases short, with 11 bases between. CDR3 length equals 16 residues. CDR1 and CDR2 (germline): SGHDT, YYEEEE. In DNA, the CDR3 is TGTGCCAGCAGCTTGGGGGCGGCGGTCAACACCGGGGAGCTGTTTTTT. Protein sequence: CASSLGAAVNTGELFF.

J is TRBJ2-3 and V is TRBV24-1; 9 bases are shared with TRBD1. Germline V gives CDR1 KGHDR, CDR2 SFDVKD. CDR3 length: 17 residues. The V gene end was trimmed by 2 bases and the J gene end by 4 bases; junction bases not matched to a gene: 9. The CDR3 loop reads CATSDWGQGVRPDTQYF. The CDR3 region has the DNA TGTGCCACCAGTGATTGGGGACAGGGAGTCCGCCCAGATACGCAGTATTTT.

The gene calls are TRBV7-6 and TRBJ2-3; weak D call: TRBD2 (6 bases). Germline CDR1 and CDR2: SGHVS and FNYEAQ. CDR3 size: 16 residues. The germline V and J ends were trimmed by 0 bases and 6 bases, with 16 bases remaining between them. CDR3 residues: CASSLAGTGVSDTQYF. The DNA of the CDR3 is TGTGCCAGCAGCTTAGCCGGTACGGGAGTTTCCGATACGCAGTATTTT. The full variable domain, rest sourced from reference TRBV7-6 and TRBJ2-3, is GAGVSQSPRYKVTKRGQDVALRCDPISGHVSLYWYRQALGQGPEFLTYFNYEAQQDKSGLPNDRFSAERPEGSISTLTIQRTEQRDSAMYRCASSLAGTGVSDTQYFGPGTRLTVL.

This clonotype was seen many times. The chain carries TRBV3-1 and TRBJ1-2; 7 positions agree with TRBD1. Trimming removed 4 bases from V and 4 bases from J; junction bases left unmatched: 15. The germline V gene encodes CDR1 LGHDT and CDR2 YNNKEL (reference sequence). This CDR3 region has 17 residues. The CDR3 DNA reads TGTGCCAGCAGCCCCCGGACAGGCGGGATTAGAACCTATGGCTACACCTTC. It encodes CASSPRTGGIRTYGYTF.

This clonotype has ten or more counts. The rearrangement uses TRBV6-1 and TRBJ1-2; D remains ambiguous. The germline CDR1 and CDR2 sequences are MNHNS and SASEGT. With 8 bases removed from V and 4 bases from J, the gap between germline ends came to 14 bases. This CDR3 has 13 residues. Here the CDR3 DNA reads TGTGCCAGCCTGACTCTTATTAGCTATGGCTACACCTTC. This codes for CASLTLISYGYTF.